The 10 T cell receptor beta chains below were found in one sample sequenced in a study of T cell repertoires in cytomegalovirus infection. TCRdb passed the reads through MiXCR, listing each CDR3 protein once. Found here are 740,000 or so distinct CDR3 sequences, roughly 35% of them singletons; the top ten hold around 3%. Sample: PBMCs. These receptors were obtained from a human donor in good health (CMV status not recorded). Some clones in this sample may be carry-over from other donors' samples.

The CDR3 sequence is CASSYAGETQYF. CDR3 in DNA: TGTGCCAGCAGTTACGCAGGGGAGACCCAGTACTTC. This sequence joins TRBV6-6 and TRBJ2-5; maybe TRBD1 (5 bases). The germline V gene encodes CDR1 MNHNY and CDR2 SVGAGI (reference sequence). V lost 2 bases and J lost 5, with 6 bases in between. The CDR3 totals 12 residues.

In this sample, this clonotype turned up a few times. The chain employs TRBV19 and TRBJ2-1, with 9 bases matching TRBD2. With 7 bases clipped from V and 2 bases from J, the junction kept 3 bases outside the gene matches. The germline CDR1 and CDR2 sequences are LNHDA and SQIVND (reference sequence). CDR3 length: 14 amino acids. The CDR3 reads CASTSSGTYNEQFF. The CDR3 nucleotides are TGTGCCAGTACGTCTAGCGGGACCTACAATGAGCAGTTCTTC.

This clonotype has ten or more counts. V and J are TRBV7-2 and TRBJ1-2; D ambiguous. Trimming shortened V by 5 bases and J by 8 bases, and 30 bases separated the two germline ends. This CDR3 spans 18 amino acids. From germline, CDR1 is SGHTA and CDR2 FQGNSA. The CDR3 spells CASSPVGRASGLINGYTF. Here the CDR3 DNA reads TGTGCCAGCAGCCCAGTAGGCCGAGCAAGTGGCCTGATCAACGGCTACACCTTC.

Only a few counts were recorded for this clonotype. The chain has TRBV7-2 and TRBJ1-2; D is uncertain. The V end was cut by 5 bases, the J end by 5 bases, with 15 bases between. This CDR3 is 14 amino acids long. Germline loops: CDR1 SGHTA, CDR2 FQGNSA. The CDR3 DNA sequence: TGTGCCAGCAGCCTGGCGGCAGTCAATTATGGCTACACCTTC. Amino acid sequence: CASSLAAVNYGYTF.

This clonotype was counted a few times. The chain carries TRBV12-3 or TRBV12-4 and TRBJ2-7; 7 nucleotides match TRBD1. Unmatched junction bases numbered 6, after V lost 7 bases and J lost 0 bases. CDR3 length equals 14 residues. CDR3 loop: CASNLRDSSYEQYF. In nucleotides, the CDR3 is TGTGCCAGCAACCTCCGGGACAGCTCCTACGAGCAGTACTTC.

This sequence joins TRBV5-1 and TRBJ2-7; perhaps TRBD1 as D (5 bases). V was shortened by 0 bases and J by 4 bases, with 14 bases between the two germline ends. The CDR3 is 15 residues long. Per the germline V gene, CDR1 is SGHRS and CDR2 is YFSETQ. The CDR3 DNA sequence: TGCGCCAGCAGCTTGGCCTCAGGGATCGTATACGAGCAGTACTTC. Its translation is CASSLASGIVYEQYF.

This clonotype was counted many times. This rearrangement joins TRBV7-6 to TRBJ1-1; no clear D. CDR3 length: 13 amino acids. Germline V gene sequence: CDR1 SGHVS, CDR2 FNYEAQ. Trimming stripped 5 bases from V and 1 base from J, with 8 bases between. CDR3 sequence (DNA): TGTGCCAGCAGCCCAGGACCGAACACTGAAGCTTTCTTT. Residues: CASSPGPNTEAFF.

A single count supports this clonotype. The CDR3, as DNA: TGTGCCAGCAAAGGCCGGGACTCCGCATCCAAAAACATTCAGTACTTC. Its protein is CASKGRDSASKNIQYF. The V gene is TRBV6-1, the J gene TRBJ2-4, with a weak D call TRBD2 (6 bases). The CDR3 is 16 amino acids. CDR1 is MNHNS and CDR2 is SASEGT in the germline V gene. Trimming cost V 7 bases and J 2 bases, with 18 bases left between them.

This chain uses TRBV7-2 with TRBJ1-5; D not certain. The ends were cut back, 3 bases at V and 6 bases at J, with 18 bases in the middle. The V gene's germline CDR1 is SGHTA and CDR2 FQGNSA. This CDR3 is 16 amino acids long. The CDR3 DNA sequence: TGTGCCAGCAGCTTTTTCCCAGAGGCGCGGGGTCAGCCCCAGCATTTT. As protein: CASSFFPEARGQPQHF.

Comments on this clonotype: No conserved phenylalanine or tryptophan ends this CDR3, so it is likely a read error. No DNA is shown, since the ends of the CDR3 on it are uncertain; the CDR3 is the one TCRdb lists. The rearrangement links TRBV7-2 to TRBJ2-1; the DNA was not compared with TRBD1, the D call given in the table. The CDR3 sequence runs 15 residues, both termini included. Germline CDR1 is SGHTA and CDR2 is FQGNSA. The CDR3 spells CASRYRRAGINEQLL.